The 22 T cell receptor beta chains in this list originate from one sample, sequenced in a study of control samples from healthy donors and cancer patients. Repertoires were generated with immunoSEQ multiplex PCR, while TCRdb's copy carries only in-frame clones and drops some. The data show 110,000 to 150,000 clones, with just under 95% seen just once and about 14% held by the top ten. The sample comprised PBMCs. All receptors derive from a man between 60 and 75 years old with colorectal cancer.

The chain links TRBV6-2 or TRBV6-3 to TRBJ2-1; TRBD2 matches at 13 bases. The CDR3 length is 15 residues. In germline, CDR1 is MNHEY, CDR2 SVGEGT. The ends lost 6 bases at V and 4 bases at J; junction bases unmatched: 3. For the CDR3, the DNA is TGTGCCAGCAGCAGGGGACTAGCGGGATACAATGAGCAGTTCTTC. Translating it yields CASSRGLAGYNEQFF.

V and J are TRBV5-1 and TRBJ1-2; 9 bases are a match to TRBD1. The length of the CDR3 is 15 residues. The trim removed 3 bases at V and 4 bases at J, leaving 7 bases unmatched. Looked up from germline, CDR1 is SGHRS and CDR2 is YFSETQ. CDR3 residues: CASSSNRGRSYGYTF. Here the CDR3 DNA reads TGCGCCAGCAGCTCTAACAGGGGGCGCAGCTATGGCTACACCTTC.

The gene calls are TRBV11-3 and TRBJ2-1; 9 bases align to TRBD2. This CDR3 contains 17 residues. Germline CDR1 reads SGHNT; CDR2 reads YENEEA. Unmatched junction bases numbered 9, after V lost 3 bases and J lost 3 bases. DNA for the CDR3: TGTGCCAGCAGCTTGGGCCCTGGGCGGGGGGGCTACAATGAGCAGTTCTTC. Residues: CASSLGPGRGGYNEQFF.

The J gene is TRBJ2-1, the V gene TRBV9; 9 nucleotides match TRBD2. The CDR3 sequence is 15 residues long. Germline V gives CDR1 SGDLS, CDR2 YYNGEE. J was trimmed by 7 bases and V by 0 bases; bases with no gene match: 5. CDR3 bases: TGTGCCAGCAGCGTAGCTAGCGGGGCGGGAAATGAGCAGTTCTTC. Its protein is CASSVASGAGNEQFF.

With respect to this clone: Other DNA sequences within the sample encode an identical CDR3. The CDR3, as DNA: TGTGCCAGCAGTTTAGGGGGTAACTATGGCTACACCTTC. This gives the protein CASSLGGNYGYTF. The chain is built from TRBV28 and TRBJ1-2; tentative D call: TRBD1 (5 bases). The CDR3 runs 13 residues. CDR1 and CDR2 (germline): MDHEN, SYDVKM. The V end was cut by 2 bases, the J end by 1 base, with 5 bases between.

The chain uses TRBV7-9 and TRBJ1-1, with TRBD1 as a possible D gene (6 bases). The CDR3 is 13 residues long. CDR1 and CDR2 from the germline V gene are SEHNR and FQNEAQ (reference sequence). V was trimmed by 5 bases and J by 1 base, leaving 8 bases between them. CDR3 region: CASSPQGNTEAFF. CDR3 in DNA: TGTGCCAGCAGCCCACAGGGGAACACTGAAGCTTTCTTT. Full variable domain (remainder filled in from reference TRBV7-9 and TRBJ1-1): DTGVSQNPRHKITKRGQNVTFRCDPISEHNRLYWYRQTLGQGPEFLTYFQNEAQLEKSRLLSDRFSAERPKGSFSTLEIQRTEQGDSAMYLCASSPQGNTEAFFGQGTRLTVV.

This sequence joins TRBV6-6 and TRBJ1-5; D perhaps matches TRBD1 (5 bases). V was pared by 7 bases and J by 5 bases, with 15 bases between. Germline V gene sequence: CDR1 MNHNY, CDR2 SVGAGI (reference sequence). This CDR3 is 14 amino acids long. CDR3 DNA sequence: TGTGCCAGCACCTTCCGAGGAGGGGATCAGCCCCAGCATTTT. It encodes CASTFRGGDQPQHF.

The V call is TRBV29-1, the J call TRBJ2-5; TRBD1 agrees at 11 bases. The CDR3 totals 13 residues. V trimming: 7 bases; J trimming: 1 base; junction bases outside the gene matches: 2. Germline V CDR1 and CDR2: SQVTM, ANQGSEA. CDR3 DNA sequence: TGCAGCGGCGGACAGGGGGCCCAAGAGACCCAGTACTTC. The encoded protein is CSGGQGAQETQYF.

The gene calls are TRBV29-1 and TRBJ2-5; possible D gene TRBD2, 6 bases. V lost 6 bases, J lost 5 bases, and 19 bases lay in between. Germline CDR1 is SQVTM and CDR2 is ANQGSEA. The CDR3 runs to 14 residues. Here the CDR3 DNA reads TGCAGCGTAGCCGGAGGGGAGAGAACGGAGACCCAGTACTTC. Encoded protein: CSVAGGERTETQYF.

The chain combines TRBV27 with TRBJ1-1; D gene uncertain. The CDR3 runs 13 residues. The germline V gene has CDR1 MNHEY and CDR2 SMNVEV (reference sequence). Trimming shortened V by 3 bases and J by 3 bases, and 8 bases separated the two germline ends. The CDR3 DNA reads TGTGCCAGCAGTTTGACCAGATACACTGAAGCTTTCTTT. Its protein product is CASSLTRYTEAFF.

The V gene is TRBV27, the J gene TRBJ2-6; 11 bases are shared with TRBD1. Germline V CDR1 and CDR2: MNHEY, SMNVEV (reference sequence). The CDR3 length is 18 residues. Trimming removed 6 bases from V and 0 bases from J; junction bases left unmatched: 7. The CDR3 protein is CASSAGTGGFSGANVLTF. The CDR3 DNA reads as TGTGCCAGCAGCGCCGGGACAGGGGGTTTCTCTGGGGCCAACGTCCTGACTTTC.

The CDR3 region has the DNA TGTGCCAGCTCTCCCAGCCGGGATTTTATCACTGAAGCTTTCTTT. Translation: CASSPSRDFITEAFF. The chain carries TRBV18 and TRBJ1-1; D unresolved. The CDR3 is made up of 15 amino acids. CDR1 and CDR2 (germline): KGHSH, LQKENI. V was clipped by 6 bases and J by 4 bases, with 18 bases between them.

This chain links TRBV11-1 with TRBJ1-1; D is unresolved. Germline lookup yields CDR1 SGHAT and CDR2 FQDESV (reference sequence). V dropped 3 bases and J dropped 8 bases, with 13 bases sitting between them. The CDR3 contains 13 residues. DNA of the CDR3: TGTGCCAGCAGCTTTGGGATCCGCCAGGAAGCTTTCTTT. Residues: CASSFGIRQEAFF.

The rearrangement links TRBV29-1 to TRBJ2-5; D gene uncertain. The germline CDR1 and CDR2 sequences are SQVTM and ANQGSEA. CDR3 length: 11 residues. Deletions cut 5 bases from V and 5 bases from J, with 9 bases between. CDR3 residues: CSVTVGETQYF. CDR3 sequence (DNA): TGCAGCGTTACGGTAGGGGAGACCCAGTACTTC.

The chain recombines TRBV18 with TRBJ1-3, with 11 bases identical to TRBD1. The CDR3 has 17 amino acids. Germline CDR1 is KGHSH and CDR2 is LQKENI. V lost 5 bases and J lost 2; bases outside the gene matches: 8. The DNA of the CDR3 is TGTGCCAGCTCAACGGGGACAGGGGGTAGTGCTGGAAACACCATATATTTT. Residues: CASSTGTGGSAGNTIYF.

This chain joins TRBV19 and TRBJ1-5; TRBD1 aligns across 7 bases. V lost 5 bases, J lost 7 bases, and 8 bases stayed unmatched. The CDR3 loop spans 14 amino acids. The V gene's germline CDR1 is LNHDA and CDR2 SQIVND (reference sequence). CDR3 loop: CASSDTGDGQPQHF. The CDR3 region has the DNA TGTGCCAGTAGTGATACAGGGGATGGACAGCCCCAGCATTTT. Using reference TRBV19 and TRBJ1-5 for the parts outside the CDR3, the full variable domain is DGGITQSPKYLFRKEGQNVTLSCEQNLNHDAMYWYRQDPGQGLRLIYYSQIVNDFQKGDIAEGYSVSREKKESFPLTVTSAQKNPTAFYLCASSDTGDGQPQHFGDGTRLSIL.

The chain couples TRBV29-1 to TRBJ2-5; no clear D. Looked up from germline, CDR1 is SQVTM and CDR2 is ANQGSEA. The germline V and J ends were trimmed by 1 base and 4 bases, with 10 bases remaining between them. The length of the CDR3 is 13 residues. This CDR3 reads CSVEGGGVETQYF. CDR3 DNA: TGCAGCGTTGAAGGGGGTGGGGTAGAGACCCAGTACTTC.

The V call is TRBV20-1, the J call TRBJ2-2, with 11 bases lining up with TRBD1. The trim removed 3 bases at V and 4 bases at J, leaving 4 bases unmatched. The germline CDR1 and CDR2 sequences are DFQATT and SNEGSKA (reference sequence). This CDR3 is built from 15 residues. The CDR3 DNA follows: TGCAGTGCTAGTCTGGGACAGGGGGTCACCGGGGAGCTGTTTTTT. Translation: CSASLGQGVTGELFF.

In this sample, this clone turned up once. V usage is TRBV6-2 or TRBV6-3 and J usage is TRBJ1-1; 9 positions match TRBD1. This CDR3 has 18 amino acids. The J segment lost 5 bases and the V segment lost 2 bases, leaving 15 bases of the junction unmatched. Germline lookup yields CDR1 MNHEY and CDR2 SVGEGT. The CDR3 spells CASSYGGTPTGGRTEAFF. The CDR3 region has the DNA TGTGCCAGCAGTTACGGCGGAACACCGACAGGGGGAAGGACTGAAGCTTTCTTT.

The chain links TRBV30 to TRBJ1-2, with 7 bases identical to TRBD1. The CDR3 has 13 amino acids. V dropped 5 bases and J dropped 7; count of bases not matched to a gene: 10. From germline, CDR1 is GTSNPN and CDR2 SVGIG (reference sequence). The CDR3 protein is CAWSRTGVGGYTF. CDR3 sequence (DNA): TGTGCCTGGTCCCGGACAGGAGTGGGTGGCTACACCTTC.

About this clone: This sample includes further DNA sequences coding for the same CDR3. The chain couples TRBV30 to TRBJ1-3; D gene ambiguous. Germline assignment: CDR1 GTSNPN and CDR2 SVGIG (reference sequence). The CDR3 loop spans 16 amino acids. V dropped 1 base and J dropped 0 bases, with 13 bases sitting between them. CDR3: CAWSAPTSGSGNTIYF. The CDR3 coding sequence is TGTGCCTGGAGTGCCCCGACCAGTGGCTCTGGAAACACCATATATTTT.

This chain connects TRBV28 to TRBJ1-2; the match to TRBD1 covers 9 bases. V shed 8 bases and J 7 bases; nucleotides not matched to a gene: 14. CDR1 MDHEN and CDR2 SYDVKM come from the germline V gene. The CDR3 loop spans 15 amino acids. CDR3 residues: CASDRDGQGLGGYTF. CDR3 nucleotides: TGTGCCAGCGATCGGGATGGACAGGGGCTAGGTGGCTACACCTTC.